These 9 T cell receptor beta chains share one sample of origin, sequenced in a study of CD8+ T cells in alopecia areata. The treatment is: oral pan-JAK inhibitor, 5-10 mg twice daily. Sequencing templates came from extracted RNA that was reverse transcribed into cDNA. Method: immunoSEQ multiplex PCR; TCRdb's copy keeps in-frame clones and lacks some. The table records 140,000 to 150,000 clones, 50% to 65% of them present only once. Sequencing used CD8+ T cells sorted from blood, obtained at week 4, from a patient treated with tofacitinib. These TCRs come from a human donor with alopecia areata.

Only a few counts were recorded for this clone. This chain uses TRBV30 with TRBJ2-7, with D possibly matching TRBD2 (5 bases). The CDR3 totals 14 residues. CDR1 is GTSNPN and CDR2 is SVGIG in the germline V gene (reference sequence). The V gene lost 2 bases and the J gene lost 1 base, with 12 bases spanning the gap. DNA of the CDR3: TGTGCCTGGAGTCGGACCGGAGGTTCCTACGAGCAGTACTTC. Translating gives CAWSRTGGSYEQYF.

This clone was observed a few times. CDR3 amino acids: CASSEEQNQPQHF. Here the CDR3 DNA reads TGTGCCAGCAGTGAAGAACAGAATCAGCCCCAGCATTTT. The chain uses TRBV2 and TRBJ1-5; D gene unclear. Trimming shortened V by 1 base and J by 4 bases, and 5 bases separated the two germline ends. This CDR3 contains 13 residues. Germline V gives CDR1 SNHLY, CDR2 FYNNEI.

This clone was counted only a few times. The chain recombines TRBV6-5 with TRBJ2-5, with unresolved D. Germline CDR1 and CDR2: MNHEY and SVGAGI. V was cut by 5 bases and J by 5 bases, with 18 bases left in between. CDR3 length equals 15 residues. CDR3 sequence: CASSPLAEAHETQYF. The CDR3 nucleotides are TGTGCCAGCAGTCCCCTGGCGGAAGCCCATGAGACCCAGTACTTC.

The V and J genes are TRBV4-2 and TRBJ1-1; D is undetermined. This CDR3 is 14 amino acids long. Germline CDR1 and CDR2: LGHNA and YNFKEQ. The V gene lost 0 bases and the J gene lost 3 bases, with 8 bases spanning the gap. Here the CDR3 DNA reads TGTGCCAGCAGCCAAGAAGGGCGGGACACTGAAGCTTTCTTT. It encodes CASSQEGRDTEAFF.

The chain combines TRBV27 with TRBJ1-1; a possible D gene is TRBD1 (5 bases). Germline CDR1 is MNHEY and CDR2 is SMNVEV (reference sequence). Trimming left V 2 bases short and J 4 bases short, with 14 bases between. CDR3 size: 15 residues. The CDR3 region has the DNA TGTGCCAGCAGTTTAAGCCAGGGAGGGCGCACTGAAGCTTTCTTT. As protein: CASSLSQGGRTEAFF.

A few counts support this clone. The chain employs TRBV19 and TRBJ1-1; D gene unclear. Germline CDR1 reads LNHDA; CDR2 reads SQIVND (reference sequence). V was trimmed by 3 bases and J by 2 bases, leaving 7 bases between them. This CDR3 spans 13 amino acids. The chain's CDR3 is CASSITRNTEAFF. DNA of the CDR3: TGTGCCAGTAGTATTACACGTAACACTGAAGCTTTCTTT.

V gene TRBV13 combines with J gene TRBJ2-3, with D possibly matching TRBD2 (6 bases). The CDR3 loop spans 15 amino acids. V was shortened by 7 bases and J by 1 base, with 15 bases between the two germline ends. The germline V gene encodes CDR1 PRHDT and CDR2 FYEKMQ (reference sequence). CDR3 amino acids: CASIPGGDGTDTQYF. In DNA, the CDR3 is TGTGCCAGCATCCCAGGCGGGGACGGCACAGATACGCAGTATTTT. The full variable domain, completed using reference TRBV13 and TRBJ2-3, is AAGVIQSPRHLIKEKRETATLKCYPIPRHDTVYWYQQGPGQDPQFLISFYEKMQSDKGSIPDRFSAQQFSDYHSELNMSSLELGDSALYFCASIPGGDGTDTQYFGPGTRLTVL.

The V gene is TRBV27, the J gene TRBJ2-2; possible D gene TRBD2, 6 bases. Trimming cost V 5 bases and J 7 bases, with 17 bases left between them. The germline CDR1 and CDR2 sequences are MNHEY and SMNVEV (reference sequence). This CDR3 region has 15 residues. This CDR3 is CASSPLRGSGGELFF. CDR3 coding DNA: TGTGCCAGCAGTCCCCTCCGGGGGTCGGGCGGGGAGCTGTTTTTT.

This rearrangement joins TRBV19 to TRBJ1-1, with D maybe TRBD1 (5 bases). The CDR3 length is 16 residues. The V end was cut by 0 bases, the J end by 5 bases, with 16 bases between. Per the germline V gene, CDR1 is LNHDA and CDR2 is SQIVND (reference sequence). The CDR3 region has the DNA TGTGCCAGTAGTATAGACCGCAGGGTGAGTGGGACTGAAGCTTTCTTT. The encoded protein is CASSIDRRVSGTEAFF.